The TCR beta chain described here comes from a study of cytomegalovirus exposure and HLA in healthy donors. With 60 Vbeta and 13 Jbeta primers, the PCR was carried out. Method: immunoSEQ multiplex PCR; TCRdb's copy keeps in-frame clones and lacks some. The sample consists of 150,000 or so clones, roughly 68% of them appearing once. Though probably carrying unrecorded immune exposures, donors were nominally healthy at sampling. Germline V CDR1 and CDR2: SGHTA, FQGTGA. This CDR3 is built from 13 residues. The V end lost 2 bases, the J end lost 0 bases, and 4 bases lay between the germline ends. On this clone itself: Other DNA sequences within the sample encode an identical CDR3.

The TCR sequence derives from a young man in good health and CMV-seropositive. Sequencing used PBMCs. The chain is built from TRBV7-3 and TRBJ1-1, with D unclear. This CDR3 reads CASSLSVNTEAFF. For the CDR3, the DNA is TGTGCCAGCAGCTTATCTGTGAACACTGAAGCTTTCTTT.